In this sample, the clone carrying this TCR beta chain turned up once. Its antigen is unknown. The data originate from a study of cytomegalovirus exposure and HLA in healthy donors. Study-wide background: The approximately 120 validation repertoires matched the roughly 700 first-cohort repertoires in platform, a later analysis reported. Overall study findings and caveats: Rarity held for most TCR sequences, but there were some public TCRs that occurred in many donors.

Donors were drawn from the approximately 120-subject validation cohort, separate from the approximately 680-subject first cohort. Assay: immunoSEQ multiplex PCR; the TCRdb copy retains only in-frame clones and omits some. The profile shows about 98,000 clones, about 83% of them singletons. V was clipped by 5 bases and J by 7 bases; unmatched bases: 17. Germline V lookup: CDR1 SGHTA, CDR2 FQGTGA. The CDR3 runs 19 residues. The sequence was collected from a woman aged 25-40 years in good health and CMV-seronegative. The sequenced sample was PBMCs. The chain couples TRBV7-3 to TRBJ2-1; TRBD2 aligns across 13 bases. This CDR3 is CASSAPGLAGKGVPNEQFF. As DNA, the CDR3 is TGTGCCAGCAGCGCACCGGGACTAGCGGGGAAGGGTGTGCCTAATGAGCAGTTCTTC.